The clone carrying this TCR beta chain was detected once. Profiled with immunoSEQ multiplex PCR; TCRdb holds only in-frame clones, not every one. Here the sample spans 74,000 or so clones, about 91% being singletons. Germline values: CDR1 MGHRA, CDR2 YSYEKL. The CDR3 spans 14 residues. The ends were cut back, 6 bases at V and 4 bases at J, with 15 bases in the middle. This entry comes from a study of control samples from healthy donors and cancer patients. The V gene is TRBV4-1, the J gene TRBJ1-1; D unclear. The sequencing input was blood. This clonotype was obtained from a man in his fifties in good health. The DNA for the CDR3 is TGCGCCAGCAGGGGCTACGGCCGGGGCACTGAAGCTTTCTTT. Translated: CASRGYGRGTEAFF.